This passage covers 25 T cell receptor beta chains from one sample sequenced in a study of neurological immune-mediated disorders. TCRdb reprocessed the 5' RACE reads with MiXCR, giving one entry per CDR3 protein. Among approximately 80,000 distinct CDR3 sequences listed, about 5.6% were seen once. Documented time point: longitudinal time-point 2. Material: PBMCs. The receptor source for this set is a woman in her sixties with multiple sclerosis.

This clonotype was observed many times. The chain joins TRBV6-1 to TRBJ1-2; D remains unclear. Germline CDR1 and CDR2: MNHNS and SASEGT. CDR3 length equals 13 residues. With 2 bases removed from V and 5 bases from J, the gap between germline ends came to 9 bases. As DNA, the CDR3 is TGTGCCAGCAGTGAATCGGCCACGTATGGCTACACCTTC. Translating it yields CASSESATYGYTF.

This clonotype appeared many times. J is TRBJ1-4 and V is TRBV6-5; 7 bases line up with TRBD1. J lost 2 bases, V lost 5 bases, and 5 bases had no gene match. Per germline, CDR1 MNHEY and CDR2 SVGAGI. This CDR3 contains 15 residues. Written as DNA, the CDR3 is TGTGCCAGCAGTGGGGAGACAGGGACTAATGAAAAACTGTTTTTT. Protein: CASSGETGTNEKLFF.

In its sample, this clonotype is medium-sized. V is TRBV5-1 and J is TRBJ1-5; D perhaps matches TRBD1 (6 bases). The V end lost 4 bases, the J end lost 0 bases, and 11 bases lay between the germline ends. This CDR3 has 15 residues. CDR1 and CDR2 from the germline V gene are SGHRS and YFSETQ. The CDR3 is CASSPGHVSNQPQHF. The CDR3 nucleotides are TGCGCCAGCAGCCCGGGACATGTTAGCAATCAGCCCCAGCATTTT.

Ten or more counts support this clonotype. The chain's CDR3 is CSARYVGTEAFF. CDR3 in DNA: TGCAGTGCTAGATATGTGGGCACTGAAGCTTTCTTT. The chain joins TRBV20-1 to TRBJ1-1; D unresolved. Trimming removed 2 bases from V and 4 bases from J, with 8 bases in between. The CDR3 runs to 12 residues. CDR1 DFQATT and CDR2 SNEGSKA come from the germline V gene (reference sequence).

This clonotype was detected ten times or more. This sequence joins TRBV5-5 and TRBJ1-2; TRBD1 matches 7 bases. V lost 6 bases, J lost 0 bases, and 8 bases stayed unmatched. Germline V gives CDR1 SGHKS, CDR2 YYEKEE (reference sequence). The CDR3 covers 15 residues. This chain's CDR3 is CASNHRDRANYGYTF. In DNA form, the CDR3 reads TGTGCCAGCAATCACCGGGACAGAGCTAACTATGGCTACACCTTC. The entire variable domain, with the rest obtained from reference TRBV5-5 and TRBJ1-2, is as follows: DAGVTQSPTHLIKTRGQQVTLRCSPISGHKSVSWYQQVLGQGPQFIFQYYEKEERGRGNFPDRFSARQFPNYSSELNVNALLLGDSALYLCASNHRDRANYGYTFGSGTRLTVV.

At least ten counts were recorded for this clonotype. A junction boundary mismatches the germline segment, possibly from a read error. The genes are TRBV5-1 and TRBJ1-1; a weak D match, TRBD1 (5 bases). This CDR3 region has 13 residues. In germline, CDR1 is SGHRS, CDR2 YFSETQ. The chain's CDR3 is CASSLGTNTEAFF. CDR3 nucleotide sequence: TGTGCCAGCAGCTTAGGGACGAACACTGAAGCTTTCTTT.

This clonotype was seen ten or more times. The DNA is left out, because the CDR3 cannot be placed on it with certainty; the CDR3 is given as TCRdb lists it. V gene TRBV27 combines with J gene TRBJ1-1; TRBD1, the table's D call, was not compared with the DNA. The CDR3 is 14 residues long, ends included. Germline V lookup: CDR1 MNHEY, CDR2 SMNVEV (reference sequence). CDR3 region: CASSTSGQYTEAFF.

This clonotype was observed a few times. V is TRBV7-2 and J is TRBJ2-1; 7 bases fit TRBD2. J was trimmed by 4 bases and V by 1 base; bases with no gene match: 10. There are 17 residues in the CDR3. Germline V CDR1 and CDR2: SGHTA, FQGNSA. CDR3 loop: CASSLVSWTRGYNEQFF. The CDR3 DNA follows: TGTGCCAGCAGCTTAGTTTCTTGGACTAGGGGTTACAATGAGCAGTTCTTC.

At least ten counts were recorded for this clonotype. The gene calls are TRBV6-5 and TRBJ1-3; a weak D match, TRBD1 (5 bases). Germline V gene data show CDR1 as MNHEY and CDR2 as SVGAGI. V was trimmed by 7 bases and J by 4 bases, leaving 17 bases between them. CDR3 length: 15 amino acids. The CDR3 protein is CASTPRGTAGNTIYF. For the CDR3, the DNA is TGTGCCAGCACCCCTCGGGGGACCGCAGGAAACACCATATATTTT.

This clonotype was recorded at least ten times. The chain is built from TRBV5-1 and TRBJ2-5; D is possibly TRBD1 or TRBD2 (5 bases each). V was trimmed by 4 bases and J by 0 bases, leaving 7 bases between them. Germline V gives CDR1 SGHRS, CDR2 YFSETQ. The CDR3 spans 13 residues. DNA for the CDR3: TGCGCCAGCAGCCCGGGACACCAAGAGACCCAGTACTTC. This gives the protein CASSPGHQETQYF.

There are many counts of this clonotype. V is TRBV5-1 and J is TRBJ2-1, with 11 bases identical to TRBD1. Germline V lookup: CDR1 SGHRS, CDR2 YFSETQ. V was clipped by 6 bases and J by 9 bases; unmatched bases: 11. This CDR3 has 15 residues. As DNA, the CDR3 is TGCGCCAGCAACCGGAGGGACAGGGGGGCGGGTGAGCAGTTCTTC. As protein: CASNRRDRGAGEQFF.

The sample holds many counts of this clonotype. The chain is built from TRBV5-1 and TRBJ1-1; 7 nucleotides agree with TRBD1. In germline, CDR1 is SGHRS, CDR2 YFSETQ. The CDR3 is 15 residues long. V shed 5 bases and J 1 base; nucleotides not matched to a gene: 8. The CDR3: CASRNRDRANTEAFF. Here the CDR3 DNA reads TGCGCCAGCAGGAACCGGGACAGAGCGAACACTGAAGCTTTCTTT.

This clonotype was seen ten or more times. The chain has TRBV5-6 and TRBJ1-1, with D maybe TRBD1 (5 bases). The CDR3 consists of 15 residues. Trimming cost V 4 bases and J 1 base, with 14 bases left between them. Germline loops: CDR1 SGHDT, CDR2 YYEEEE. The CDR3, as DNA: TGTGCCAGCAGCCTCCGCGGCGGGGGGAACACTGAAGCTTTCTTT. It specifies CASSLRGGGNTEAFF.

Ten or more counts support this clonotype. The rearrangement links TRBV18 to TRBJ1-1, with 7 bases that match TRBD1. The trim removed 2 bases at V and 1 base at J, leaving 7 bases unmatched. CDR1 is KGHSH and CDR2 is LQKENI in the germline V gene. The CDR3 length is 16 residues. DNA of the CDR3: TGTGCCAGCTCACCAGGGGCAGGGGGAACGAACACTGAAGCTTTCTTT. Amino acid sequence: CASSPGAGGTNTEAFF.

This clonotype was seen ten or more times. The chain has TRBV7-8 and TRBJ1-2; D is possibly TRBD1 (5 bases). V was pared by 0 bases and J by 2 bases, with 16 bases between. The CDR3 consists of 17 residues. CDR1 and CDR2 from the germline V gene are SGHVS and FQNEAQ. CDR3 residues: CASSLAQARGNNYGYTF. Written as DNA, the CDR3 is TGTGCCAGCAGCTTAGCGCAGGCACGGGGCAACAACTATGGCTACACCTTC.

CDR3 sequence reads: CASSSGTGVNYGYTF. In DNA, the CDR3 is TGCGCCAGCAGCTCGGGTACAGGGGTCAACTATGGCTACACCTTC. The genes are TRBV5-1 and TRBJ1-2; 7 nucleotides match TRBD1. The CDR3 has 15 amino acids. Germline V CDR1 and CDR2: SGHRS, YFSETQ. Unmatched junction bases numbered 7, after V lost 3 bases and J lost 2 bases. The whole variable domain, remainder taken from reference TRBV5-1 and TRBJ1-2, is KAGVTQTPRYLIKTRGQQVTLSCSPISGHRSVSWYQQTPGQGLQFLFEYFSETQRNKGNFPGRFSGRQFSNSRSEMNVSTLELGDSALYLCASSSGTGVNYGYTFGSGTRLTVV.

J is TRBJ2-1 and V is TRBV10-1; D is ambiguous. Germline loops: CDR1 WNHNN, CDR2 SYGVQD (reference sequence). V was shortened by 3 bases and J by 0 bases, with 15 bases between the two germline ends. The CDR3 loop spans 17 amino acids. The DNA of the CDR3 is TGCGCCAGCAGTGAAGAAATCCCCTCGAGCTCCTACAATGAGCAGTTCTTC. It specifies CASSEEIPSSSYNEQFF.

Ten or more counts support this clonotype. The rearrangement joins TRBV6-6 to TRBJ2-3; D gene uncertain. CDR1 and CDR2 from the germline V gene are MNHNY and SVGAGI (reference sequence). The CDR3 consists of 14 residues. V lost 6 bases and J 3 bases, leaving 13 bases between the germline ends. In DNA, the CDR3 is TGTGCCAGCAGAGACCCCCCTGGTACAGATACGCAGTATTTT. Its translation is CASRDPPGTDTQYF.

This clonotype has ten or more counts. The V and J genes are TRBV20-1 and TRBJ2-3, with D perhaps TRBD1 (6 bases). This CDR3 has 14 residues. The germline CDR1 and CDR2 sequences are DFQATT and SNEGSKA (reference sequence). The germline V and J ends were trimmed by 7 bases and 0 bases, with 14 bases remaining between them. CDR3 nucleotide sequence: TGCAGTGGCTCACAGGGTATAAGCACAGATACGCAGTATTTT. Encoded protein: CSGSQGISTDTQYF.

Many counts were recorded for this clonotype. V is TRBV6-5 and J is TRBJ2-3; weak D call: TRBD2 (5 bases). The germline CDR1 and CDR2 sequences are MNHEY and SVGAGI. CDR3 size: 16 residues. The V end was cut by 5 bases, the J end by 4 bases, with 19 bases between. CDR3 DNA: TGTGCCAGCAGTCCCCCCCTGAGGGCTAGGGCAGATACGCAGTATTTT. The encoded protein is CASSPPLRARADTQYF.

This clonotype was seen at least ten times. V is TRBV20-1 and J is TRBJ2-1; the match to TRBD2 covers 9 bases. The germline V gene has CDR1 DFQATT and CDR2 SNEGSKA (reference sequence). With V trimmed by 7 bases and J by 0 bases, 7 bases remained unmatched. This CDR3 is built from 15 residues. CDR3 DNA: TGCAGTGGGAATAGCGGGGGCCTCTCCTACAATGAGCAGTTCTTC. Translated: CSGNSGGLSYNEQFF.

This clonotype was counted at least ten times. V usage is TRBV7-2 and J usage is TRBJ2-2; 14 bases match TRBD2. Germline loops: CDR1 SGHTA, CDR2 FQGNSA. The ends lost 5 bases at V and 5 bases at J; junction bases unmatched: 4. CDR3 length equals 16 residues. In DNA, the CDR3 is TGTGCCAGCAGCCGACTAGCGGGGGGGGTGACCGGGGAGCTGTTTTTT. This codes for CASSRLAGGVTGELFF.

The chain uses TRBV6-5 and TRBJ1-1, with 10 positions matching TRBD1. V lost 5 bases and J lost 5; bases outside the gene matches: 11. The CDR3 runs to 16 residues. The V gene's germline CDR1 is MNHEY and CDR2 SVGAGI. As DNA, the CDR3 is TGTGCCAGCAGTAGGCCAATAGGACAGGGGGGAACTGAAGCTTTCTTT. Amino acids: CASSRPIGQGGTEAFF.

Ten or more counts support this clonotype. The gene calls are TRBV29-1 and TRBJ1-1; 7 nucleotides agree with TRBD1. V gave up 7 bases and J gave up 6 bases; unmatched junction bases: 5. The CDR3 has 11 residues. From germline, CDR1 is SQVTM and CDR2 ANQGSEA. The CDR3 here is CSARGTAEAFF. The DNA of the CDR3 is TGCAGCGCCCGGGGGACAGCTGAAGCTTTCTTT. Based on the CDR3 plus reference TRBV29-1 and TRBJ1-1, the full variable domain is SAVISQKPSRDICQRGTSLTIQCQVDSQVTMMFWYRQQPGQSLTLIATANQGSEATYESGFVIDKFPISRPNLTFSTLTVSNMSPEDSSIYLCSARGTAEAFFGQGTRLTVV.

In its sample, this clonotype was seen many times. This chain connects TRBV6-6 to TRBJ2-1; the D is unclear. V lost 6 bases and J 7 bases, leaving 10 bases between the germline ends. This CDR3 comprises 12 residues. CDR1 and CDR2 from the germline V gene are MNHNY and SVGAGI (reference sequence). CDR3 region: CASRELRNEQFF. The CDR3, as DNA: TGTGCCAGCAGAGAACTCAGGAATGAGCAGTTCTTC.